This T cell receptor (beta chain) was sequenced during a study of blood T cell repertoires in COVID-19 (TCRdb year 2020). Concerning the study at large: Samples from collaborators originated in the United States, Italy and Spain and spanned both the acute and convalescent phases of COVID-19. HLA class I and class II types, where available, came from metadata supplied by the sample provider rather than from assay-based typing. The sample metadata nearly always contained a de-identified subject ID, COVID-19 status, age in years and sex. The material from the prospective study consisted of cDNA or gDNA derived from T cells, B-cell-depleted T cells, or PBMCs. The samples were drawn from two sources: the first 160 participants of the ongoing ImmuneRACE study, and 1,200 or so subjects contributed by 6 global collaborators. Deeply sampled blood TCRbeta repertoires from subjects exposed to, actively infected with, or recovered from COVID-19 were included in the dataset. The repertoires were made available in a free public database intended to serve as a resource for research on the immune response to SARS-CoV-2.

CDR1 is given as KGHSH and CDR2 as LQKENI, both from the germline V gene. From cysteine to phenylalanine, the CDR3 is 18 amino acids long. The retained sequence is limited to the CDR3, 54 bases, with the frame set at the first base. V was cut back by 6 bases and J by 4 bases, leaving a gap of 27 bases between them. To note about this clone: Its antigen target is currently unknown. Nothing much larger sits one base from this clone, and base qualities are not available.

Study-wide conclusions, independent of this receptor: Clinical and demographic metadata were provided uncurated, with the amount varying by source and participant.

A second Seattle source provided samples from volunteer blood donors who had recovered from COVID-19. Each collaborating institution followed its own protocols to collect whole blood in K2EDTA tubes. For TCRbeta analysis, collaborator samples were shipped as frozen whole blood, as isolated PBMCs, or as DNA extracted from either sample type. The immunoSEQ Assay, a bias-controlled multiplex PCR, was used to amplify TCRbeta CDR3 regions from genomic DNA. Concerning the study's data processing: The number of nucleated cells in each sample was estimated from the amplification of reference gene primers within the assay. To quantify the absolute abundance of each unique TCRbeta CDR3 rearrangement, sequence reads were collapsed and filtered. For each sample, productive Simpson clonality was calculated as the square root of Simpson's diversity index across productive rearrangements. TCRdb provides this immuneACCESS table in a form limited to in-frame rearrangements. Some clones are lacking; in checked studies, under half of them reflect an unresolved V gene, and why the rest are absent is not known. V, J and clone size are those of that table, while D and trimming were read from the DNA. In all, the sample holds some 120,000 clones, and 86% of those were seen once. Approximately 20% of the sample belongs to the ten largest clones.

Sequencing was carried out using peripheral blood. The rearrangement joined TRBV18 to TRBJ1-1; a tentative D call is TRBD1 (5 bases match). The clonotype originates from a woman aged 50 to 60 who had recovered from COVID-19. The CDR3 reads as follows: CASSSGRVPGLSGTEAFF. Read as DNA, the sequence is TGTGCCAGCTCTTCAGGGAGGGTACCGGGTCTTTCGGGCACTGAAGCTTTCTTT.